The rows below give T cell receptor beta chains drawn from one sample of a study of shared clonotypes between healthy human individuals. Profiling relied on immunoSEQ multiplex PCR, and the TCRdb table lists in-frame clones only, not all of them. Of about 2.4 million clones detected, 93% appear once; the ten largest clones hold 0.36%. Sequenced: naive CD4+ T cells from PBMCs. The receptor set was obtained from a man aged 18 to 30 in good health. Some clones in this sample may be carry-over from other donors' samples. The conserved cysteine and the conserved F or W are not part of the CDR3 here.

v_call | cdr3_aa
TRBV18 | ASSPRQAYEQY
TRBV5-4 | ASSLAGTGKSGNTIY
TRBV6-5 | ASSYSGTESGGF
TRBV19 | ASTPRAAGNSYEQY
TRBV7-3 | ASSPFEGETQY
TRBV10-3 | AISEQGDYGYT
TRBV11-2 | ASSGWTSSGTQY
TRBV11-2 | ASSWDTNRLGNQPQH
TRBV28 | ASGRGGSGNTIY
TRBV6-1 | ASRGQGPSNQPQH
TRBV15 | ATSREPGRKAF
TRBV28 | ASSLGGALNTEAF
TRBV18 | ASSPSQGPAETQY
TRBV5-8 | ASSLVGQGVYEQY
TRBV15 | ATSRDPMTGEGGELF
TRBV2 | ASTQAGTGALLRELF
TRBV2 | ASIGTGIGGYT
TRBV7-2 | ASSVDRGRGAF
TRBV11-2 | ASSWTSGGDYEQY
TRBV5-1 | ASSYASGQETQY
TRBV5-1 | ASSSTTGGNQETQY
TRBV27 | ASSFRSGRYTSGEQF
TRBV5-3 | ARSFPAGGDEQF
TRBV5-4 | ASSLVSGEGELF
TRBV7-6 | ASSPVVAGGHEQY
TRBV29-1 | SVEGAPNYGYT
TRBV21-1 | ASSRSGRPYNEQF
TRBV28 | ASSTQGATMNTEAF
TRBV29-1 | SVSSGPDTQY
TRBV9 | ASSRIAGPQETQY
TRBV7-3 | ASSTLGGPTDTQY
TRBV6-1 | ASSGTGVGNTIY
TRBV28 | ASSLDGPSFGTQY
TRBV9 | ASSGPWGDGGYT
TRBV4-2 | ASSQKTGNPSYEQY
TRBV7-9 | ASSSYYNEQF